This T cell receptor beta chain derives from a study of cytomegalovirus exposure and HLA in healthy donors (dated by TCRdb to about 2017). A note on the overall study: According to an earlier analysis of several hundred of the donors, about 170 million T cells yielded 95 million to 140 million unique TCR beta sequences and about 300 Gb of sequence data. Roughly 300 gigabases of sequencing data and approximately 84 million unique TCR sequences were included in an early release covering about 700 HLA-typed donors. Of the roughly 420 genotyped donors, 81% were placed in the genetic ancestry cluster associated with self-reported Caucasian donors. The study aimed to test whether cataloging public T cell receptors could reveal signatures of past pathogen exposure. The study used immunosequencing to profile the T cell repertoires of 670 or so subjects and linked those repertoires to cytomegalovirus serostatus. A separate validation cohort of roughly 130 different subjects was used in addition to the roughly 670-subject first cohort. To predict cytomegalovirus infection status, the study brought together high-throughput TCR immunosequencing, statistical association of individual TCRs with disease status, and machine learning. In a later analysis, previously published TCR beta repertoires from hundreds of donors were re-analyzed and high-resolution HLA genotyping was added so that TCR occurrence patterns could be studied. Rather than drawing on any new phenotypic data, the later analysis identified candidate immune exposures from TCR beta sequences and the way those sequences occurred across donors. In an earlier analysis of roughly 580 of the donors, high-throughput TCR beta sequencing was used to judge whether each TCR beta V gene segment behaved as functional or pseudogenic. Donor age, sex, ethnicity and CMV serostatus were collected together with the repertoire data. A later genetic analysis used genome-wide SNP genotypes for about 55% of the 666 donors, treating that subset as a discovery cohort. Every discovery cohort repertoire had been produced on one sequencing platform. Class I and class II HLA loci were covered by the typing at four-digit resolution. Typing coverage differed by locus: A, B, C, DRB1 and DQB1 were typed in roughly 629-630 donors, DQA1 in 522, DPA1 in 600 to 610, and DPB1 in 472. A handful of DR-DQ haplotypes were handled as single units for association and clustering because linkage in the cohort was strong. On average, around 230,000 unique TCR beta nucleotide sequences were sequenced per donor among fewer than 500 genotyped donors of the cohort, with approximately 18% of those sequences being non-productive.

Receptor libraries were prepared by the immunoSEQ multiplex PCR assay. For the multiplex PCR, a mixture combining 60 forward primers for TCR Vbeta segments and 13 reverse primers for TCR Jbeta segments was used. The CDR3 region of rearranged TCR beta genes was amplified from genomic DNA with a multiplex PCR assay. Amplified TCR beta libraries were sequenced as 87-base-pair reads on the Illumina HiSeq System. The authors processed their data as follows. Across the 600 to 700 repertoires, a later analysis counted 75 million to 90 million unique TCR beta chains, around 11 million of which were shared by at least two donors. Raw reads were error-corrected and collapsed into unique sequences with a nearest-neighbor algorithm that merged closely related sequences to remove PCR and sequencing errors. To assign V, D and J gene segments, CDR3 sequences were aligned to IMGT reference sequences. For a sequence to be retained, at least a six-nucleotide match to both a V gene segment and a J gene segment was required. Rearrangements were called productive when the CDR3 lacked stop codons and stayed in frame with V and J; all others were non-productive. CDR3 was defined according to IMGT convention as the region running from the second conserved V-encoded cysteine to the conserved J-encoded phenylalanine. Sequences without an unambiguous match to a single V gene segment were excluded from the earlier analysis of about 600 of the donors. In an earlier analysis of 450 to 700 of the donors, V segments were called functional above 56.7% productive rearrangements and were called segregating when the between-donor standard deviation exceeded 5%. A statistical classification framework was built to diagnose cytomegalovirus status from the catalog of TCR beta chain sequences. A later analysis assigned V and J genes by comparing TCR nucleotide sequences with IMGT/GENE-DB human TR gene sequences. In a later analysis, CDR3 sequences and most-parsimonious VDJ recombination scenarios were assigned using the TCRdist pipeline. A later analysis defined each TCR beta chain by its CDR3 amino acid sequence plus V-gene family, and excluded reads lacking a unique V-gene family. To address suspected cross-contamination and a sequencing artifact, a later analysis removed under 600 highly shared, low-generation-probability nucleotide sequences. In a later analysis, a clonal expansion index was calculated for each public chain from normalized within-repertoire ranks of inferred template counts. A later analysis computed generation probabilities with a VDJ recombination model fitted to out-of-frame rearrangements, and checked the results against IGoR. In a later analysis, TCR-TCR, TCR-HLA and TCR-CMV co-occurrence was scored with hypergeometric tests, and a repertoire-size bias correction was applied to TCR pairs. False discovery rates were estimated in a later analysis by permuting HLA or CMV assignments 20 times. In a later analysis, co-occurring TCRs were grouped using DBSCAN, with TCRdist sequence similarity added in when clustering inside HLA-allele-positive subsets. Co-occurrence clustering excluded repertoires with fewer than 30,000 or more than 120,000 public chains, plus five with anomalous nucleotide sharing. TCRdb took over this immuneACCESS table, retaining in-frame rearrangements with V and J assigned. Such tables are incomplete; in checked studies, under half of the missing clones stem from an unresolved V gene, and the remainder is unexplained. V and J calls and clone size are those listed in that table; D and trimming were worked out from the DNA. This sample gives 95,000 to 150,000 clones in total; approximately 73% of them show up just once. The ten largest clonotypes hold 4% to 5.5% of the sample.

Cut back by 3 bases and 5 bases, the V and J ends lie 13 bases apart. The CDR3 measures 14 amino acids from cysteine to phenylalanine. The entry retains the CDR3 DNA only, 42 bases that are in frame from base 1. The germline V gene (reference sequence) specifies SEHNR as CDR1 and FQNEAQ as CDR2. Regarding this clone: The specificity of this receptor is unknown. No base qualities exist here, and no much larger clone lies one base off it.

The cohort was made up of approximately 670 healthy bone marrow donors. At the time of sampling, every cohort member was nominally healthy, though immune exposures that went unrecorded were likely present. The donor was CMV seropositive and belonged to the group of around 300 seropositive cohort members. A peripheral blood sample was provided by each donor, and peripheral blood mononuclear cells were used for TCR beta sequencing. The Qiagen DNeasy Blood Extraction Kit was used to extract genomic DNA from the blood cell samples. Study-wide findings and limitations: Because counts were too low, 15 to 20 rarely observed V segments, including chromosome 9 orphons, were excluded from the earlier analysis of 500 to 700 of the donors. The 87-base-pair reads could not distinguish some IMGT-functional V segments, including TRBV6-2 and TRBV6-3, so those segments were excluded. In the study, about 150 TCR beta chains were listed as associated with cytomegalovirus. Compared with the roughly 600-donor mean, donors in an Asian-associated ancestry cluster had fewer N-insertions in productive TCRs, according to a later genetic analysis. In a later analysis, most CMV-associated TCR beta chains were found to appear HLA-restricted, with HLA associations seemingly driven largely by CMV exposure. Presence/absence analyses assumed roughly uniform sequencing depth across donors, an assumption that may not hold. Because HLA typing was missing for some donors at each locus, association tests included only the typed subset. CMV serostatus was the only immune exposure information available for the cohort. A few of the identified cytomegalovirus-associated TCR beta chains were confirmed in vitro to be specific for cytomegalovirus antigens. A further reported finding was that TCR beta sequences accurately predicted the HLA-A and HLA-B alleles for most subjects in the first cohort. The cohort was sequenced for TCR beta chains only, and without alpha or paired-chain data the features that could be detected were limited. A later genetic analysis associated a missense DCLRE1C variant with V-gene and J-gene trimming of TCR beta chains, and an independent cohort replicated the association. A later analysis found that TCR association rates varied across HLA loci, with DRB1 alleles showing the most associated TCRs and HLA-C alleles the fewest. A later analysis found that HLA-associated TCR beta chains were more clonally expanded and had lower generation probabilities than equally common non-associated chains. It was suggested by the authors that the approach could potentially be generalized to other disease states and immunological phenotypes. An earlier analysis of approximately 530 of the donors showed that most TCR beta V segments appeared in productive rearrangements either about 90% or about 30% of the time, which broadly matched IMGT annotations. Correlated functional status among segregating V segments might be attributable to linkage disequilibrium, but an unknown experimental factor could not be ruled out. The sequencing pipeline was judged likely to have produced a cluster of highly shared sequence variants as a technical artifact. Across donors, most TCR sequences were observed very rarely, whereas some public TCRs were present in many individuals. In a later analysis, 15,000 to 20,000 TCR beta sequences were associated with specific HLA alleles at a false discovery rate of 0.05. Assigning TCR associations to individual alleles was difficult when HLA alleles, especially DR and DQ, strongly co-occurred. Several of the top co-occurrence clusters appeared to be linked to parvovirus B19, influenza, CMV and Epstein-Barr virus, according to a later analysis. In both the original and validation cohorts, the classifier was reported to diagnose cytomegalovirus status with high specificity and sensitivity.

The V gene is TRBV7-9 and the J gene is TRBJ1-1, with TRBD1 tentatively as D gene (5 bases match). The sequence was obtained from a man in his sixties in good health and CMV-seropositive. Sequenced material: PBMCs. The DNA sequence is given as TGTGCCAGCAGCTTGCCCGGGGGAGGGACTGAAGCTTTCTTT. The translation is CASSLPGGGTEAFF.